Listed below are T cell receptor beta chains from one sample, sequenced in a study of somatic mutations in cytotoxic T cells in rheumatoid arthritis. Produced via immunoSEQ multiplex PCR; TCRdb's table is partial and in-frame only. The sample includes about 720 clones, approximately 74% of them seen just once. The sample comprised CD8+ T cells sorted from blood. These receptors were obtained from an adult with rheumatoid arthritis. The CDR3 runs from the conserved cysteine through the conserved F or W. A D gene is named only where the DNA matches it firmly. Clone size, where shown, is once, few, many, or a class for clones that have expanded.

d_gene | len | abundance | j_gene | v_gene | CDR3nt | CDR3aa
. | 15 | . | TRBJ1-2 | TRBV7-8 | TGTGCCAGCAGCGACTTTCTAGGGTCTAACTATGGCTACACCTTC | CASSDFLGSNYGYTF
. | 15 | few | TRBJ2-1 | TRBV5-6 | TGTGCCAGCAACATCCGTCAGGACTCCAGATCTGAGCAGTTCTTC | CASNIRQDSRSEQFF
TRBD2 | 14 | . | TRBJ2-1 | TRBV28 | TGTGCCAGCAGTTTGGTGGGACTAGCATATGAGCAGTTCTTC | CASSLVGLAYEQFF
. | 13 | large | TRBJ1-2 | TRBV2 | TGTGCCAGCAGTGAAACCACAAACTATGGCTACACCTTC | CASSETTNYGYTF
TRBD1 | 15 | . | TRBJ1-2 | TRBV9 | TGTGCCAGCAGCGCCCTGGACAGGGTGATAGATGGCTACACCTTC | CASSALDRVIDGYTF
TRBD1 | 13 | few | TRBJ1-2 | TRBV7-9 | TGTGCCAGCAGTGATCAGGGGGCAAGAGGCTACACCTTC | CASSDQGARGYTF
. | 16 | . | TRBJ2-3 | TRBV15 | TGTGCCACCAGCAGAGAAGGGAGGCCACTCACAGATACGCAGTATTTT | CATSREGRPLTDTQYF
. | 16 | . | TRBJ2-3 | TRBV4-3 | TGCGCCAGCAGCCAAGATACGGCCTCTAGCACAGATACGCAGTATTTT | CASSQDTASSTDTQYF
. | 14 | few | TRBJ2-1 | TRBV2 | TGTGCCAGCACCGGGACGTACTCCTACAATGAGCAGTTCTTC | CASTGTYSYNEQFF
. | 17 | large | TRBJ1-6 | TRBV7-3 | TGTGCCAGCAGCTTTCCCAGGGAACAGTTGGCGAATTCACCCCTCCACTTT | CASSFPREQLANSPLHF
TRBD2 | 16 | few | TRBJ2-5 | TRBV7-6 | TGTGCCAGCAGCTTGTATATAGCGGGGGGGCCTGAGACCCAGTACTTC | CASSLYIAGGPETQYF
. | 16 | . | TRBJ2-6 | TRBV8-2 | TGTGGCACAGAGTCAATAACACAAAGTCGGGCCAACGTCCTGACTTTC | CGTESITQSRANVLTF
. | 12 | . | TRBJ2-7 | TRBV30 | TGTGCCTGGACCGATCTGGGGTACGAGCAGTACTTC | CAWTDLGYEQYF
. | 14 | few | TRBJ1-1 | TRBV21-1 | TGTGCCAGCATCGACCCGGACGGGAACACTGAAGCTTTCTTT | CASIDPDGNTEAFF
. | 14 | . | TRBJ2-2 | TRBV28 | TGTGCCAGCCTTAGAGGAAGGGCCACCGGGGAGCTGTTTTTT | CASLRGRATGELFF
. | 12 | . | TRBJ1-1 | TRBV29-1 | TGCAGCGTTTACGGGGAAAACACTGAAGCTTTCTTT | CSVYGENTEAFF
. | 15 | . | TRBJ2-2 | TRBV9 | TGTGCCAGCAGCGTAGCTACAGGTCTCACCGGGGAGCTGTTTTTT | CASSVATGLTGELFF
TRBD2 | 16 | . | TRBJ2-1 | TRBV4-2 | TGTGCCAGCAGCCAAGACGGCGGGGGATCCTACAATGAGCAGTTCTTC | CASSQDGGGSYNEQFF
TRBD1 | 15 | . | TRBJ2-5 | TRBV6-5 | TGTGCCAGCAGTCCTAGGGACAGGGGGGGAGAGACCCAGTACTTC | CASSPRDRGGETQYF
. | 15 | . | TRBJ2-6 | TRBV2 | TGTGCCAGAGACCTGGACATCTCAGGGGCCAACGTCCTGACTTTC | CARDLDISGANVLTF
. | 16 | . | TRBJ1-2 | TRBV7-9 | TGTGCCAGCAGCTTGGGATCTATAGGGTCGATCTATGGCTACACCTTC | CASSLGSIGSIYGYTF
. | 15 | . | TRBJ2-2 | TRBV5-6 | TGTGCCAGCAGCTTGGAGTACAGGGAGCCCGGGGAGCTGTTTTTT | CASSLEYREPGELFF
. | 13 | . | TRBJ1-2 | TRBV5-4 | TGTGCCAGCAGCTTGTCGGGCAGTCCGGGCTACACCTTC | CASSLSGSPGYTF
. | 13 | . | TRBJ2-4 | TRBV10-3 | TGTGCCACCCTTCAGGCAGGGGAAAACATTCAGTACTTC | CATLQAGENIQYF
. | 15 | . | TRBJ1-1 | TRBV9 | TGTGCCAGCAGCCCACACTACAATGGGAACACTGAAGCTTTCTTT | CASSPHYNGNTEAFF
. | 16 | . | TRBJ1-1 | TRBV7-9 | TGTGCCAGCACCCGCCCCGGGGGCTACGAGGGCACTGAAGCTTTCTTT | CASTRPGGYEGTEAFF
. | 15 | once | TRBJ2-1 | TRBV7-3 | TGTGCCAGCAGCTTGTCGCGGGGGCCATACAATGAGCAGTTCTTC | CASSLSRGPYNEQFF
. | 13 | . | TRBJ2-3 | TRBV25-1 | TGTGCCAGCAGCAGTACGGGGGCAGATACGCAGTATTTT | CASSSTGADTQYF
. | 15 | . | TRBJ1-6 | TRBV5-1 | TGCGCCAGCACCGCCCAGGGAACTGATAATTCACCCCTCCACTTT | CASTAQGTDNSPLHF
TRBD1 | 15 | . | TRBJ1-6 | TRBV7-9 | TGTGCCAGCAGCCCTAGTGAAGGGGGCGATTCACCCCTCCACTTT | CASSPSEGGDSPLHF
. | 19 | once | TRBJ2-1 | TRBV7-9 | TGTGCCAGCAGCCCCGACGGGACGGGAATCTTTTGGTCCTACAATGAGCAGTTCTTC | CASSPDGTGIFWSYNEQFF
. | 13 | few | TRBJ2-5 | TRBV7-6 | TGTGCCAGCAGCTTAGAGCGTCCGGAGACCCAGTACTTC | CASSLERPETQYF
. | 15 | . | TRBJ2-3 | TRBV7-2 | TGTGCCAGCAGCCAGACCGCCGGGGGGCCTGATACGCAGTATTTT | CASSQTAGGPDTQYF
. | 15 | . | TRBJ2-2 | TRBV4-3 | TGCGCCAGCAGCCAAGATCCCCAGGGGCCCGGGGAGCTGTTTTTT | CASSQDPQGPGELFF
TRBD2 | 23 | . | TRBJ2-2 | TRBV13 | TGTGCCAGCAGCTTAGGTCCGTGGTCTAGCGGGGGCCAAGCTGATGTGGTGATCGGGGAGCTGTTTTTT | CASSLGPWSSGGQADVVIGELFF
. | 13 | hyperexpanded | TRBJ2-1 | TRBV7-9 | TGTGCCAGCCATGGCGGCCAGGGGAATGAGCAGTTCTTC | CASHGGQGNEQFF
. | 16 | few | TRBJ1-1 | TRBV5-1 | TGCGCCAGCAGCTTGGAACGGAGGTACATGAACACTGAAGCTTTCTTT | CASSLERRYMNTEAFF
TRBD1 | 16 | few | TRBJ1-6 | TRBV19 | TGTGCCAGTAGTATACGCCTCGGACAGGGGGACTCACCCCTCCACTTT | CASSIRLGQGDSPLHF
. | 14 | . | TRBJ1-1 | TRBV6-5 | TGTGCCAGCAGTTACTCGAGAGGGGGCACTGAAGCTTTCTTT | CASSYSRGGTEAFF
. | 13 | . | TRBJ2-7 | TRBV27 | TGTGCCAGCAGACCCCTCGGAACCTACGAGCAGTACTTC | CASRPLGTYEQYF
. | 13 | . | TRBJ2-1 | TRBV7-5 | TGTGCCAGCCATGGCGGCCAGGGGAATGAGCAGTTCTTC | CASHGGQGNEQFF
TRBD2 | 14 | . | TRBJ2-1 | TRBV6-5 | TGTGCCAGCCGGGGGGTTGGGTATGACGATGAGCAGTTCTTC | CASRGVGYDDEQFF
. | 15 | few | TRBJ2-2 | TRBV4-3 | TGCGCCAGCAGCCAGGGGACCACCTCGGCCGGGGAGCTGTTTTTT | CASSQGTTSAGELFF
TRBD2 | 16 | . | TRBJ2-5 | TRBV7-8 | TGTGCCAGCAGCTTAGTTGGCGGGGGGTCCCAAGAGACCCAGTACTTC | CASSLVGGGSQETQYF
. | 13 | . | TRBJ2-7 | TRBV19 | TGTGCCAGTAGTATAGATGTCGGGGGCGAGCAGTACTTC | CASSIDVGGEQYF
. | 13 | . | TRBJ2-7 | TRBV19 | TGTGCCAGTAGTATGGGCGGCAAGACCGAGCAGTACTTC | CASSMGGKTEQYF
. | 18 | . | TRBJ1-2 | TRBV7-2 | TGTGCCAGCAGCTTAGAAGCGGGGGGATATAGAGCTAACTATGGCTACACCTTC | CASSLEAGGYRANYGYTF
. | 17 | . | TRBJ1-5 | TRBV18 | TGTGCCAGCTCTCTAAAGGCGGGGAGTAACGCGCATCAGCCCCAGCATTTT | CASSLKAGSNAHQPQHF
TRBD2 | 16 | . | TRBJ2-1 | TRBV27 | TGTGCCAGCAGTTTAATTACTAGCGGGGGTCCGAATGAGCAGTTCTTC | CASSLITSGGPNEQFF
. | 16 | . | TRBJ1-5 | TRBV4-3 | TGCGCCAGCAGCCAAGACACGGGGGCGATGGGTCAGCCCCAGCATTTT | CASSQDTGAMGQPQHF
. | 15 | . | TRBJ1-1 | TRBV9 | TGTGCCAGCAGCGTAGAGGGGAACTTGAACACTGAAGCTTTCTTT | CASSVEGNLNTEAFF
. | 15 | . | TRBJ1-4 | TRBV5-4 | TGTGCCAGCAGCTTTAAGAGGGAGAGCGGTGAAAAACTGTTTTTT | CASSFKRESGEKLFF
TRBD2 | 15 | . | TRBJ2-7 | TRBV4-1 | TGCGCCAGCAGCTACTGGGACGGGGGGGCCTACGAGCAGTACTTC | CASSYWDGGAYEQYF
TRBD1 | 16 | . | TRBJ1-2 | TRBV9 | TGTGCCAGCAGTCACAACCTGGGACAGGTTAACTATGGCTACACCTTC | CASSHNLGQVNYGYTF
. | 15 | . | TRBJ1-5 | TRBV6-5 | TGTGCCAGCAGTCCCATAGGACATAGCAATCAGCCCCAGCATTTT | CASSPIGHSNQPQHF
. | 14 | few | TRBJ1-4 | TRBV7-9 | TGTGCCAGCAGTCCAGACAGGATGAATGAAAAACTGTTTTTT | CASSPDRMNEKLFF
TRBD2 | 15 | . | TRBJ2-7 | TRBV4-1 | TGCGCCAGCAGCCAAGTCGCCGGGACTAGCGGCGAGCAGTACTTC | CASSQVAGTSGEQYF
. | 15 | . | TRBJ1-6 | TRBV15 | TGTGCCACCAGCAGAGTTGGGCTTTCTAATTCACCCCTCCACTTT | CATSRVGLSNSPLHF
TRBD1 | 15 | . | TRBJ2-7 | TRBV29-1 | TGCAGCGTTTTTGGAGCGTGGGGACAGCCCTACGAGCAGTACTTC | CSVFGAWGQPYEQYF
. | 16 | . | TRBJ1-5 | TRBV4-2 | TGTGCCAGCAGCCAAGATGAGAGCAGGGGAGGTCAGCCCCAGCATTTT | CASSQDESRGGQPQHF